This is a list of T cell receptor beta chains from one sample in a study of T cell responses to AZD1222 COVID-19 vaccine. Only in-frame clones appear in the TCRdb table, and some are missing; sequencing was by immunoSEQ multiplex PCR. The data contain about 150,000 clones, about nine tenths of them singletons. The sample consisted of peripheral blood, taken 28 days after the second AZD1222 dose. These receptor sequences come from an adult who received the AZD1222 COVID-19 vaccine. The CDR3 runs from the conserved cysteine through the conserved F or W. A D gene is named only where the DNA matches it firmly. The size entry is marked missing in some rows and otherwise reads once, few, many or a size class.

J | length | size | D | V | CDR3 | DNA
TRBJ2-5 | 16 | NA | TRBD1 | TRBV3-1/TRBV3-2 | CASSLLTQGVRETQYF | TGTGCCAGCAGCCTACTAACCCAGGGGGTACGAGAGACCCAGTACTTC
TRBJ1-2 | 14 | NA | NA | TRBV6-5 | CASSYRGANYGYTF | TGTGCCAGCAGTTACAGGGGGGCTAACTATGGCTACACCTTC
TRBJ1-5 | 17 | once | NA | TRBV30 | CAWSGDRSVPFNQPQHF | TGTGCCTGGAGTGGAGACAGGTCAGTCCCCTTCAATCAGCCCCAGCATTTT
TRBJ1-2 | 14 | NA | NA | TRBV19 | CASSISGGSYGYTF | TGTGCCAGTAGTATTTCTGGGGGCAGTTATGGCTACACCTTC
TRBJ2-7 | 15 | NA | NA | TRBV4-1 | CASSQEEWSSYEQYF | TGCGCCAGCAGCCAAGAGGAGTGGAGCTCCTACGAGCAGTACTTC
TRBJ1-1 | 13 | NA | NA | TRBV10-1 | CASSIRVNTEAFF | TGCGCCAGCAGTATTAGGGTGAACACTGAAGCTTTCTTT
TRBJ1-2 | 16 | NA | NA | TRBV3-1/TRBV3-2 | CASSRGEATPNYGYTF | TGTGCCAGCAGCCGGGGCGAAGCGACACCCAACTATGGCTACACCTTC
TRBJ2-3 | 18 | once | TRBD2 | TRBV4-1 | CASSRQSGLAGNTDTQYF | TGCGCCAGCAGCCGTCAGTCGGGACTAGCGGGAAACACAGATACGCAGTATTTT
TRBJ2-1 | 12 | NA | TRBD2 | TRBV12-3/TRBV12-4 | CASSVAGPQQFF | TGTGCCAGCAGTGTAGCGGGGCCTCAGCAGTTCTTC
TRBJ2-1 | 16 | NA | TRBD2 | TRBV5-4 | CASSRETGGPEHEQFF | TGTGCCAGCAGCAGGGAAACGGGAGGGCCCGAGCATGAGCAGTTCTTC
TRBJ2-7 | 12 | NA | TRBD1 | TRBV5-1 | CASGTGLDEQYF | TGCGCCAGCGGGACAGGGCTGGACGAGCAGTACTTC
TRBJ1-1 | 13 | NA | NA | TRBV11-3 | CASSPSMNTEAFF | TGTGCCAGCAGCCCGTCTATGAACACTGAAGCTTTCTTT
TRBJ2-2 | 15 | NA | TRBD2 | TRBV10-1 | CASSDGGLATGELFF | TGCGCCAGCAGTGACGGGGGACTAGCTACCGGGGAGCTGTTTTTT
TRBJ1-6 | 15 | NA | TRBD1 | TRBV18 | CASSPRTGYNSPLHF | TGTGCCAGCTCACCCCGGACAGGGTATAATTCACCCCTCCACTTT
TRBJ1-4 | 18 | NA | TRBD1 | TRBV2 | CASSEALGQGGTNEKLFF | TGTGCCAGCAGTGAAGCGTTGGGACAGGGAGGGACTAATGAAAAACTGTTTTTT
TRBJ1-1 | 15 | NA | NA | TRBV7-2 | CASSSGLRVLGEAFF | TGTGCCAGCAGCTCCGGACTCAGGGTTCTGGGTGAAGCTTTCTTT
TRBJ1-2 | 13 | NA | NA | TRBV6-4 | CASRTGGAHGYTF | TGTGCCAGCAGGACGGGGGGGGCTCATGGCTACACCTTC
TRBJ1-1 | 15 | NA | TRBD1 | TRBV18 | CASSPGTGGNTEAFF | TGTGCCAGCTCACCGGGGACAGGGGGAAACACTGAAGCTTTCTTT
TRBJ2-3 | 12 | NA | NA | TRBV7-3 | CASSSSTDTQYF | TGTGCCAGCAGCTCGAGCACAGATACGCAGTATTTT
TRBJ2-1 | 12 | NA | NA | TRBV5-1 | CASSLAGGEQFF | TGCGCCAGCAGCTTGGCAGGCGGTGAGCAGTTCTTC
TRBJ2-7 | 14 | NA | TRBD2 | TRBV5-1 | CASSLDAGVYEQYF | TGCGCCAGCAGCTTGGATGCGGGGGTCTACGAGCAGTACTTC
TRBJ2-5 | 10 | few | NA | TRBV20-1 | CSAGQETQYF | TGCAGTGCGGGGCAAGAGACCCAGTACTTC
TRBJ2-7 | 15 | NA | NA | TRBV10-3 | CAISESDDLPYEQYF | TGTGCCATCAGTGAGTCGGACGATTTACCTTACGAGCAGTACTTC
TRBJ1-1 | 13 | few | NA | TRBV7-6 | CASSLARNTEAFF | TGTGCCAGCAGCCTTGCGAGAAACACTGAAGCTTTCTTT
TRBJ1-2 | 13 | NA | TRBD1 | TRBV14 | CASSPRTGDGYTF | TGTGCCAGCAGCCCAAGGACAGGGGATGGCTACACCTTC
TRBJ2-5 | 13 | NA | TRBD2 | TRBV11-2 | CASARGGQETQYF | TGTGCCAGCGCGAGGGGAGGGCAAGAGACCCAGTACTTC
TRBJ2-5 | 15 | NA | NA | TRBV2 | CASSEQGLSQETQYF | TGTGCCAGCTCTGAACAGGGTCTATCCCAAGAGACCCAGTACTTC
TRBJ1-4 | 16 | NA | NA | TRBV6-6 | CASSYSGGGAGEKLFF | TGTGCCAGCAGTTACAGCGGTGGAGGGGCGGGTGAAAAACTGTTTTTT
TRBJ1-1 | 15 | NA | NA | TRBV3-1/TRBV3-2 | CASSQGQVPGAEAFF | TGTGCCAGCAGCCAAGGTCAGGTCCCCGGGGCTGAAGCTTTCTTT
TRBJ1-2 | 14 | once | TRBD1 | TRBV6-1 | CASSQQGSNYGYTF | TGTGCCAGCAGCCAACAGGGGTCTAACTATGGCTACACCTTC
TRBJ1-5 | 14 | NA | NA | TRBV2 | CASAGSRDNQPQHF | TGTGCCAGCGCGGGGAGTCGAGACAATCAGCCCCAGCATTTT
TRBJ1-6 | 15 | NA | NA | TRBV19 | CASSTRDNYNSPLHF | TGTGCCAGTAGTACCCGGGACAATTATAATTCACCCCTCCACTTT
TRBJ1-2 | 13 | once | NA | TRBV24-1 | CATSDSHSYGYTF | TGTGCCACCAGTGATTCTCACAGCTATGGCTACACCTTC
TRBJ2-7 | 15 | NA | TRBD1 | TRBV7-9 | CASSFSGTGKVEQYF | TGTGCCAGCAGCTTTTCGGGGACAGGGAAAGTCGAGCAGTACTTC
TRBJ1-5 | 16 | NA | NA | TRBV2 | CASSEQTGRLRWSQHF | TGTGCCAGCAGTGAACAGACGGGCCGATTGAGGTGGTCCCAGCATTTT
TRBJ2-3 | 16 | NA | NA | TRBV7-8 | CASSIMRRGSTDTQYF | TGTGCCAGCAGCATTATGAGGCGGGGTAGCACAGATACGCAGTATTTT
TRBJ2-7 | 17 | NA | NA | TRBV7-9 | CASSVEGLMDGSYEQYF | TGTGCCAGCAGCGTAGAGGGGCTCATGGACGGCTCCTACGAGCAGTACTTC
TRBJ2-2 | 12 | NA | NA | TRBV6-5 | CASSRTTGELFF | TGTGCCAGCAGTCGAACGACCGGGGAGCTGTTTTTT
TRBJ2-1 | 18 | NA | TRBD2 | TRBV4-2 | CASSQGPSSGGASHEQFF | TGTGCCAGCAGCCAAGGCCCCTCTAGCGGGGGGGCCAGCCATGAGCAGTTCTTC
TRBJ1-2 | 15 | NA | TRBD1 | TRBV11-2 | CASRPTGTAVYGYTF | TGTGCCAGCAGACCAACCGGGACAGCCGTCTATGGCTACACCTTC
TRBJ1-1 | 16 | NA | TRBD1 | TRBV7-9 | CASSPWTGAMNTEAFF | TGTGCCAGCAGCCCCTGGACAGGGGCCATGAACACTGAAGCTTTCTTT